This is a list of T cell receptor beta chains from one sample in a study of beta chain features in type 1 diabetes. The protocol was immunoSEQ multiplex PCR, while the TCRdb copy is restricted to in-frame clones and leaves out a portion. The table shows 300,000 or so clones, with 13% occurring only once. Sequencing input: naive CD4+ T cells from blood. The receptor set was obtained from a woman aged 18-29 years with type 1 diabetes. CDR3s include the opening cysteine and the closing phenylalanine or tryptophan.

j_call cdr3_length v_call cdr3_aa
TRBJ2-1 12 TRBV19 CASSLTYNEQFF
TRBJ2-7 14 TRBV7-2 CASSLTRDSYEQYF
TRBJ2-1 15 TRBV5-6 CASSLVREPLHEQFF
TRBJ1-1 14 TRBV7-2 CASSLGLENTEAFF
TRBJ1-1 15 TRBV7-2 CASSLQTGENTEAFF
TRBJ2-1 17 TRBV14 CASSPKGLAGWYNEQFF
TRBJ2-5 15 TRBV19 CASSIGLAEQETQYF
TRBJ2-3 15 TRBV7-8 CASSLGGPGADTQYF
TRBJ2-3 14 TRBV27 CASSATGEADTQYF
TRBJ2-5 15 TRBV7-2 CASSPTGPVQETQYF
TRBJ2-1 15 TRBV5-1 CASSLAAGTSHEQFF
TRBJ2-7 14 TRBV30 CAWSVQGLHYEQYF
TRBJ2-1 16 TRBV4-3 CASSQAGTSGVNEQFF
TRBJ2-7 18 TRBV27 CASSSKNPSGKSSYEQYF
TRBJ1-5 13 TRBV2 CASSEGRAQPQHF
TRBJ2-1 20 TRBV5-4 CASSLGSGRARGPIYNEQFF
TRBJ2-2 13 TRBV4-1 CASSLTGSGELFF
TRBJ1-2 15 TRBV6-1 CASSSGTVTNYGYTF
TRBJ2-5 18 TRBV28 CASSFLSGRAGASETQYF
TRBJ2-2 13 TRBV9 CASSGSVTGELFF
TRBJ2-1 17 TRBV7-3 CASSLTGLAGGYNEQFF
TRBJ1-1 15 TRBV11-2 CASSLMGAGNTEAFF
TRBJ2-1 13 TRBV11-2 CATSGLVVPEQFF
TRBJ2-7 14 TRBV30 CAWSWSGLSYEQYF
TRBJ2-3 16 TRBV5-1 CASSPSGGQGLDTQYF
TRBJ2-5 11 TRBV4-3 CASGRSETQYF
TRBJ2-3 15 TRBV7-3 CASSPKLGSTDTQYF
TRBJ2-5 15 TRBV7-3 CASSLAGGPGWTQYF
TRBJ1-2 13 TRBV30 CAWSAGTTGGYTF
TRBJ1-1 16 TRBV6-6 CASSYARGGPNTEAFF
TRBJ2-5 13 TRBV5-1 CASSLQGTETQYF
TRBJ2-3 20 TRBV5-1 CASTPQETSARRTRRDTQYF
TRBJ2-7 11 TRBV23-1 CASSFNCEQYF
TRBJ2-7 15 TRBV7-8 CASSWGTSGSYEQYF
TRBJ1-2 14 TRBV11-3 CASSLASRGYGYTF
TRBJ2-7 16 TRBV30 CAWSGHRDRGKYEQYF
TRBJ2-1 18 TRBV7-2 CASSLGLAGGRGSNEQFF
TRBJ1-2 11 TRBV29-1 CSVATGGGYTF